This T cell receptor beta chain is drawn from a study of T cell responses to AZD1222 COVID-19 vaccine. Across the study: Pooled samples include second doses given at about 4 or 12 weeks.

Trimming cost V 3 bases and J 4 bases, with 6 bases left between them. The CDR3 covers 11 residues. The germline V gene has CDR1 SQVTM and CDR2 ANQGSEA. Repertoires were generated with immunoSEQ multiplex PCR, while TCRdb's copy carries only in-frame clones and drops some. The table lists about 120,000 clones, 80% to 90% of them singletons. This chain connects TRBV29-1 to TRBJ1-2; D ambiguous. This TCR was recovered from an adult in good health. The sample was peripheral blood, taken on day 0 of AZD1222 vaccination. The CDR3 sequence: CSVEHGYGYTF. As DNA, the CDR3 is TGCAGCGTTGAGCACGGCTATGGCTACACCTTC.